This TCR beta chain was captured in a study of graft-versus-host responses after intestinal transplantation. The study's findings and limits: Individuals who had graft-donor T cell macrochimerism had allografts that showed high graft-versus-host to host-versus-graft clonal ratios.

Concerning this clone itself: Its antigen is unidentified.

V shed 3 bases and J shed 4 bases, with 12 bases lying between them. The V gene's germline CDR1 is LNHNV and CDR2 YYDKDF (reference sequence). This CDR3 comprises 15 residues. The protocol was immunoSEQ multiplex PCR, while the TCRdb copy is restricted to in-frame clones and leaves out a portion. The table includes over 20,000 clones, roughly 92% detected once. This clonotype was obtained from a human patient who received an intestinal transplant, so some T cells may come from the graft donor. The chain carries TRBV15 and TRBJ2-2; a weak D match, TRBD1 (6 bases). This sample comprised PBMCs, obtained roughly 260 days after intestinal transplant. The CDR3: CATSSNLQGTGELFF. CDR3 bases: TGTGCCACCAGCAGCAATTTACAGGGCACCGGGGAGCTGTTTTTT.